The rows below give T cell receptor beta chains drawn from one sample of a study of radiotherapy plus CTLA-4 blockade in lung cancer. TCRdb's table, derived via immunoSEQ multiplex PCR, lists solely in-frame clones and lacks some. The data hold more than 95,000 clones, with about four fifths observed a single time. The sequenced sample was peripheral blood, obtained from a patient treated with radiotherapy plus ipilimumab. Source of these receptors: a human donor with non-small cell lung cancer who had a partial response to radiotherapy plus ipilimumab. Some clones in this sample may be carry-over from other donors' samples. The CDR3 runs from the conserved cysteine through the conserved F or W. The D gene is left open where the match is weak. Size is omitted from some rows. Given values are once, few, many or a class for expanded clones.

>few|-|TRBJ1-5|TRBV7-8|15
TGTGCCAGCAGCTTATTCTTTAAGGCGGTCCAGCCCCAGCATTTT
CASSLFFKAVQPQHF
>-|TRBD2|TRBJ2-1|TRBV5-1|15
TGCGCCAGCAGCCCGGCTAGCGGGAGCAGTAATGAGCAGTTCTTC
CASSPASGSSNEQFF
>-|-|TRBJ2-3|TRBV10-1|14
TGCGCCAGCAGTTCCTCAGGGGCGGTAGCTACGCAGTATTTT
CASSSSGAVATQYF
>-|-|TRBJ1-5|TRBV15|13
TGTGCCACCAGCAGGGGGGGGGATCAGCCCCAGCATTTT
CATSRGGDQPQHF
>-|TRBD1|TRBJ2-1|TRBV11-2|13
TGTGCCAGCAGCTCCCCGGGACAGGTTGGCCCGTTCTTC
CASSSPGQVGPFF
>once|-|TRBJ1-2|TRBV5-6|14
TGTGCCAGCAGCTTTCAAGTTTGGCAGGGGGGCTACACCTTC
CASSFQVWQGGYTF
>-|TRBD1|TRBJ2-5|TRBV2|15
TGTGCCAGCAGGGGAAACAGGGGGCGCCGAGAGACCCAGTACTTC
CASRGNRGRRETQYF
>-|TRBD1|TRBJ1-3|TRBV7-2|17
TGTGCCAGCAGCTTAGTCTCGCGGGGACAGGGTCAAAACACCATATATTTT
CASSLVSRGQGQNTIYF
>-|TRBD2|TRBJ2-1|TRBV7-2|15
TGTGCCAGCAGCTTAGCTCTAGCGGCCTACAATGAGCAGTTCTTC
CASSLALAAYNEQFF
>few|TRBD1|TRBJ2-2|TRBV4-3|16
TGCGCCAGCAGCACCCGGACAGGGGATCAGGACGGGGAGCTGTTTTTT
CASSTRTGDQDGELFF
>-|TRBD1|TRBJ1-2|TRBV11-3|15
TGTGCCAGCAGCTTAGTGGGACAGGGTAGCGGTGGCTACACCTTC
CASSLVGQGSGGYTF
>-|-|TRBJ1-4|TRBV4-1|15
TGCGCCAGCAGCCAACCGAGGACAACTAATGAAAAACTGTTTTTT
CASSQPRTTNEKLFF
>medium-sized|-|TRBJ2-2|TRBV28|14
TGTGCCAGCAGTTTAACTCCTCAGGTCGGGGAGCTGTTTTTT
CASSLTPQVGELFF
>-|TRBD1|TRBJ1-2|TRBV11-3|13
TGTGCCAGCAGTCAGGACAGGGGAAGTGGCTACACCTTC
CASSQDRGSGYTF
>-|-|TRBJ1-6|TRBV4-3|16
TGCGCCAGCAGCCAAGATCGCCCAGGGGCCAATTCACCCCTCCACTTT
CASSQDRPGANSPLHF
>once|TRBD1|TRBJ2-1|TRBV27|17
TGTGCCAGCAGTTTGTATTCTGGACAGGTCGGGAACAATGAGCAGTTCTTC
CASSLYSGQVGNNEQFF
>-|TRBD1|TRBJ1-5|TRBV28|14
TGTGCCAGCAGAGCGACAGGGGACAATCAGCCCCAGCATTTT
CASRATGDNQPQHF
>few|-|TRBJ1-3|TRBV10-3|10
TGTGCCACCCGTCGGGACACCATATATTTT
CATRRDTIYF
>-|TRBD2|TRBJ2-7|TRBV10-3|15
TGTGCCACCAGTCGGCGGGGAGGGGATCAGGACGAGCAGTACTTC
CATSRRGGDQDEQYF
>-|TRBD1|TRBJ2-1|TRBV19|17
TGTGCCAGTAGTATACGATATGGGACAGGGGGCGCCAATGAGCAGTTCTTC
CASSIRYGTGGANEQFF
>-|-|TRBJ1-1|TRBV11-2|11
TGTGCCAGCAGCCCTATTGGGCTAGCTTTCTTT
CASSPIGLAFF
>-|-|TRBJ1-3|TRBV5-4|15
TGTGCCAGCAGTTACGACAAGTCGTCTGGAAACACCATATATTTT
CASSYDKSSGNTIYF
>-|-|TRBJ1-2|TRBV30|13
TGTGCCTGGAGTGATGTTGGGGCTTATGGCTACACCTTC
CAWSDVGAYGYTF
>-|-|TRBJ2-2|TRBV27|18
TGTGCCAGCAGTTTCACCATCTCAGGGGGGCAAAACACCGGGGAGCTGTTTTTT
CASSFTISGGQNTGELFF
>-|-|TRBJ1-4|TRBV4-3|16
TGCGCCAGCAGCCAATCCTCGGGGGGAGTAGGTGAAAAACTGTTTTTT
CASSQSSGGVGEKLFF
>-|-|TRBJ2-7|TRBV7-8|13
TGTGCCAGCAGTACCGGGATGCACTACGAGCAGTACTTC
CASSTGMHYEQYF
>few|-|TRBJ2-4|TRBV6-1|15
TGTGCCAGCAGTGAACGCGGTGTGGGGGCGGGCATTCAGTACTTC
CASSERGVGAGIQYF
>few|TRBD2|TRBJ2-5|TRBV7-6|18
TGTGCCAGCAGCTCGGGTAGGACTAGCGGGGGGGCCCCGGAGACCCAGTACTTC
CASSSGRTSGGAPETQYF
>-|TRBD2|TRBJ2-5|TRBV10-3|14
TGTGCCATCAGCCCTAGCGGGGTCCAAGAGACCCAGTACTTC
CAISPSGVQETQYF
>-|-|TRBJ2-7|TRBV9|15
TGTGCCAGCAGCGTAGGTTTCGACTCAACCTACGAGCAGTACTTC
CASSVGFDSTYEQYF
>-|TRBD1|TRBJ2-5|TRBV2|13
TGTGCCAGCAGAGGGACAGGCGGAGAGACCCAGTACTTC
CASRGTGGETQYF